These T cell receptor beta chains were read from a single sample in a study of immune evolution from preneoplasia to lung adenocarcinoma. The protocol was immunoSEQ multiplex PCR, while the TCRdb copy is restricted to in-frame clones and leaves out a portion. Of 8,000 to 10,000 clones in the sample, about four fifths are singletons; the top ten hold 10% to 15%. Sequences were obtained from FFPE lung adenocarcinoma in situ tissue. The receptor set was obtained from a person of 80 years or more with lung adenocarcinoma. The conserved cysteine and the conserved F or W are not part of the CDR3 here. D genes are given only for firm matches.

>TRBV19|TRBJ2-7|.
ASSEGGVGDEQY
>TRBV4-3|TRBJ1-5|.
ASSQDLLAGDSNQPQH
>TRBV18|TRBJ2-5|.
ASSQVKGGSETQY
>TRBV6-4|TRBJ2-6|TRBD1
ASSGFEGAVPLSGANVLT
>TRBV7-9|TRBJ1-5|.
ASSFGNQPQH
>TRBV10-1|TRBJ2-1|TRBD2
ASSESGTSGGHNEQF
>TRBV7-9|TRBJ1-4|.
ASSLSDEKLF
>TRBV28|TRBJ2-5|TRBD1
ASSPWTGGDLETQY
>TRBV7-9|TRBJ1-4|.
ASSLASGFSEKLF
>TRBV27|TRBJ2-7|TRBD2
ASSFTSGGNEQY
>TRBV5-4|TRBJ1-1|.
ASSPGGQNTEAF
>TRBV7-3|TRBJ2-1|.
ASSPGRASYNEQF
>TRBV7-7|TRBJ2-1|TRBD1
ASSLAQGATEQF
>TRBV27|TRBJ1-2|TRBD1
ASSARGYGYT
>TRBV6-6|TRBJ1-1|.
ASWAGMNTEAF
>TRBV7-8|TRBJ1-1|.
ASSLPLNTEAF
>TRBV4-3|TRBJ2-5|TRBD2
ASSQVYYERGNLETQY
>TRBV11-3|TRBJ1-3|.
ASSSGPKDTIY
>TRBV5-4|TRBJ2-6|TRBD1
ASSPGQGLSGANVLT
>TRBV4-1|TRBJ1-5|TRBD1
ASSVRQGDEQPQH
>TRBV19|TRBJ2-5|.
ASSISTYQETQY
>TRBV10-1|TRBJ2-1|TRBD1
ASSESDRKQF
>TRBV5-4|TRBJ2-3|TRBD2
ASSTGGADTQY
>TRBV4-2|TRBJ2-7|.
ARGDKRTYEQY
>TRBV6-5|TRBJ1-1|.
ASRMNTEAF
>TRBV27|TRBJ1-4|.
ASSLGVGLTNEKLF
>TRBV21-1|TRBJ2-3|.
ASNLAVGWDTDTQY
>TRBV7-2|TRBJ1-6|.
ASSLAGDNYIPLH
>TRBV6-4|TRBJ2-7|TRBD1
ASTNFRQGALRYEQY
>TRBV2|TRBJ2-7|.
ASDEGIGAYEQY
>TRBV27|TRBJ2-2|.
ASSGTANTGELF
>TRBV11-3|TRBJ1-2|.
ASSHRPLLYGYT
>TRBV28|TRBJ1-4|TRBD1
ASSEGQGEKLF
>TRBV11-2|TRBJ2-5|.
ASSFGQPQETQY
>TRBV10-3|TRBJ1-1|.
AITSSGFTEAF